A selection of T cell receptor beta chains follows, all from one sample in a study of T cell responses to AZD1222 COVID-19 vaccine. Libraries were prepared by immunoSEQ multiplex PCR; TCRdb keeps only in-frame clonotypes and omits some of them. The sample comprises about 220,000 clones, approximately 94% of which are singletons, and 1% rests with the top ten. Source: peripheral blood, taken on day 0 of MenACWY control vaccination. Receptors originate from an adult in good health. Each CDR3 is given with its conserved first and last residue. Fields, in order: J gene, D gene, clone size, V gene, CDR3 protein, CDR3 DNA. D genes are given only for firm matches. Rows may omit the clone size; those that give it use once, few, many or a size class.

j_gene: TRBJ1-5
d_gene: .
abundance: .
v_gene: TRBV28
CDR3aa: CASRNGGGPANQPQHF
CDR3nt: TGTGCCAGCAGAAACGGGGGGGGGCCGGCAAATCAGCCCCAGCATTTT

j_gene: TRBJ1-4
d_gene: .
abundance: .
v_gene: TRBV5-1
CDR3aa: CASSLSTSPNEKLFF
CDR3nt: TGCGCCAGCAGCTTATCGACATCTCCTAATGAAAAACTGTTTTTT

j_gene: TRBJ1-1
d_gene: .
abundance: .
v_gene: TRBV28
CDR3aa: CASGWTAEAFF
CDR3nt: TGTGCCAGCGGGTGGACGGCCGAAGCTTTCTTT

j_gene: TRBJ1-2
d_gene: .
abundance: .
v_gene: TRBV6-6
CDR3aa: CASRLQGYGDGYTF
CDR3nt: TGTGCCAGCAGATTACAGGGATATGGTGATGGCTACACCTTC

j_gene: TRBJ1-6
d_gene: TRBD1
abundance: .
v_gene: TRBV10-2
CDR3aa: CASCMTGFNSPLHF
CDR3nt: TGCGCCAGCTGTATGACAGGGTTTAATTCACCCCTCCACTTT

j_gene: TRBJ2-3
d_gene: TRBD1
abundance: .
v_gene: TRBV5-1
CDR3aa: CASSSGQTDTQYF
CDR3nt: TGCGCCAGCAGCTCGGGACAGACAGATACGCAGTATTTT

j_gene: TRBJ1-4
d_gene: TRBD1
abundance: .
v_gene: TRBV19
CDR3aa: CASMTDRAPNEKLFF
CDR3nt: TGTGCCAGTATGACCGACAGGGCACCTAATGAAAAACTGTTTTTT

j_gene: TRBJ1-3
d_gene: .
abundance: .
v_gene: TRBV9
CDR3aa: CASSAGISGGNTIYF
CDR3nt: TGTGCCAGCAGCGCTGGGATAAGCGGGGGAAACACCATATATTTT

j_gene: TRBJ1-5
d_gene: TRBD1
abundance: .
v_gene: TRBV7-9
CDR3aa: CASSSQGTGGQPQHF
CDR3nt: TGTGCCAGCAGCTCACAAGGGACAGGTGGACAGCCCCAGCATTTT

j_gene: TRBJ1-2
d_gene: .
abundance: .
v_gene: TRBV5-1
CDR3aa: CASSLAGNYGYTF
CDR3nt: TGCGCCAGCAGCTTGGCGGGGAACTATGGCTACACCTTC

j_gene: TRBJ1-3
d_gene: .
abundance: .
v_gene: TRBV19
CDR3aa: CAGGPRSGNTIYF
CDR3nt: TGTGCCGGAGGACCGCGCTCTGGAAACACCATATATTTT

j_gene: TRBJ1-6
d_gene: .
abundance: .
v_gene: TRBV11-2
CDR3aa: CASSPQEGSPLHF
CDR3nt: TGTGCCAGCAGCCCTCAAGAGGGATCACCCCTCCACTTT

j_gene: TRBJ1-1
d_gene: .
abundance: .
v_gene: TRBV20-1
CDR3aa: CSAKGVRGAFF
CDR3nt: TGCAGTGCTAAAGGGGTCCGAGGAGCTTTCTTT

j_gene: TRBJ2-3
d_gene: .
abundance: .
v_gene: TRBV7-2
CDR3aa: CASSSRGDLTDTQYF
CDR3nt: TGTGCCAGCAGCTCAAGGGGGGACCTCACAGATACGCAGTATTTT

j_gene: TRBJ1-1
d_gene: .
abundance: .
v_gene: TRBV4-2
CDR3aa: CASSQDRGFTEAFF
CDR3nt: TGTGCCAGCAGCCAAGACAGGGGTTTCACTGAAGCTTTCTTT

j_gene: TRBJ2-2
d_gene: .
abundance: .
v_gene: TRBV30
CDR3aa: CAWMGGTNTGELFF
CDR3nt: TGTGCCTGGATGGGGGGTACGAACACCGGGGAGCTGTTTTTT

j_gene: TRBJ1-6
d_gene: .
abundance: once
v_gene: TRBV4-1
CDR3aa: CASSQDLGDSPLHF
CDR3nt: TGCGCCAGCAGCCAAGATCTTGGCGATTCACCCCTCCACTTT

j_gene: TRBJ1-4
d_gene: TRBD1
abundance: .
v_gene: TRBV10-3
CDR3aa: CAISELGQRTPGEKLFF
CDR3nt: TGTGCCATCAGTGAGTTGGGACAGCGAACCCCTGGTGAAAAACTGTTTTTT

j_gene: TRBJ2-3
d_gene: .
abundance: .
v_gene: TRBV11-1
CDR3aa: CASTQADRFTDTQYF
CDR3nt: TGTGCCAGCACCCAAGCGGACAGATTCACAGATACGCAGTATTTT

j_gene: TRBJ1-2
d_gene: .
abundance: .
v_gene: TRBV19
CDR3aa: CATAGATSRGYTF
CDR3nt: TGTGCCACCGCGGGAGCCACCTCTCGGGGCTACACCTTC

j_gene: TRBJ1-1
d_gene: TRBD1
abundance: .
v_gene: TRBV5-1
CDR3aa: CASSDDRGRTTEAFF
CDR3nt: TGCGCCAGCAGCGACGACAGGGGGAGAACGACTGAAGCTTTCTTT

j_gene: TRBJ2-7
d_gene: TRBD2
abundance: .
v_gene: TRBV3-1/TRBV3-2
CDR3aa: CASSLSGAGGYEQYF
CDR3nt: TGTGCCAGCAGCCTCTCTGGAGCGGGGGGCTACGAGCAGTACTTC

j_gene: TRBJ1-2
d_gene: .
abundance: .
v_gene: TRBV28
CDR3aa: CASSEQTLQGYTF
CDR3nt: TGTGCCAGCAGCGAACAGACCTTGCAAGGCTACACCTTC

j_gene: TRBJ2-7
d_gene: .
abundance: .
v_gene: TRBV6-1
CDR3aa: CASSEGPFREYEQYF
CDR3nt: TGTGCCAGCAGTGAAGGACCGTTTCGGGAGTACGAGCAGTACTTC

j_gene: TRBJ1-2
d_gene: .
abundance: .
v_gene: TRBV3-1/TRBV3-2
CDR3aa: CASSQDSVSVGYTF
CDR3nt: TGTGCCAGCAGCCAAGATTCAGTATCGGTAGGCTACACCTTC

j_gene: TRBJ1-5
d_gene: TRBD1
abundance: .
v_gene: TRBV19
CDR3aa: CASSISWTGNQPQHF
CDR3nt: TGTGCCAGTAGTATCTCCTGGACAGGGAATCAGCCCCAGCATTTT

j_gene: TRBJ1-2
d_gene: .
abundance: .
v_gene: TRBV25-1
CDR3aa: CASSGPGTVPYGYTF
CDR3nt: TGTGCCAGCAGTGGTCCCGGGACCGTACCATATGGCTACACCTTC

j_gene: TRBJ1-1
d_gene: .
abundance: .
v_gene: TRBV2
CDR3aa: CASSPSPGSAEAFF
CDR3nt: TGTGCCAGCAGTCCAAGTCCTGGGTCGGCTGAAGCTTTCTTT

j_gene: TRBJ2-2
d_gene: .
abundance: .
v_gene: TRBV14
CDR3aa: CASSQGGPVGELFF
CDR3nt: TGTGCCAGCAGCCAGGGGGGGCCCGTCGGGGAGCTGTTTTTT

j_gene: TRBJ2-7
d_gene: .
abundance: .
v_gene: TRBV2
CDR3aa: CASSEGRTTYEQYF
CDR3nt: TGTGCCAGCAGTGAGGGTCGGACAACTTACGAGCAGTACTTC

j_gene: TRBJ1-1
d_gene: .
abundance: .
v_gene: TRBV2
CDR3aa: CATLRQELSTEAFF
CDR3nt: TGTGCCACCCTACGACAAGAGTTGAGCACTGAAGCTTTCTTT

j_gene: TRBJ1-6
d_gene: TRBD1
abundance: .
v_gene: TRBV11-2
CDR3aa: CASSKGQGNSPLHF
CDR3nt: TGTGCCAGCAGCAAGGGACAGGGGAATTCACCCCTCCACTTT

j_gene: TRBJ2-3
d_gene: .
abundance: .
v_gene: TRBV6-2/TRBV6-3
CDR3aa: CASSWGGFTDTQYF
CDR3nt: TGTGCCAGCAGTTGGGGAGGCTTCACAGATACGCAGTATTTT

j_gene: TRBJ2-3
d_gene: TRBD2
abundance: .
v_gene: TRBV4-1
CDR3aa: CASSPSGGRGDTQYF
CDR3nt: TGCGCCAGCAGCCCGAGCGGGGGGCGAGGAGATACGCAGTATTTT

j_gene: TRBJ1-6
d_gene: TRBD1
abundance: few
v_gene: TRBV5-4
CDR3aa: CASSPGQGNSPLHF
CDR3nt: TGTGCCAGCAGCCCCGGACAGGGAAACTCACCCCTCCACTTT

j_gene: TRBJ1-5
d_gene: .
abundance: once
v_gene: TRBV29-1
CDR3aa: CSTAPAPGAQPQHF
CDR3nt: TGCAGCACCGCCCCTGCGCCGGGGGCTCAGCCCCAGCATTTT

j_gene: TRBJ1-3
d_gene: .
abundance: .
v_gene: TRBV3-1/TRBV3-2
CDR3aa: CASSQVSGFGNTIYF
CDR3nt: TGTGCCAGCAGCCAAGTCTCCGGGTTTGGAAACACCATATATTTT

j_gene: TRBJ1-6
d_gene: .
abundance: .
v_gene: TRBV6-1
CDR3aa: CASSEFAGTQNSPLHF
CDR3nt: TGTGCCAGCAGTGAATTTGCGGGGACCCAAAATTCACCCCTCCACTTT

j_gene: TRBJ1-1
d_gene: .
abundance: .
v_gene: TRBV29-1
CDR3aa: CSVIVTAGRAPEAFF
CDR3nt: TGCAGCGTTATTGTTACAGCCGGAAGGGCCCCTGAAGCTTTCTTT

j_gene: TRBJ2-2
d_gene: .
abundance: .
v_gene: TRBV12-3/TRBV12-4
CDR3aa: CASSFRGTGELFF
CDR3nt: TGTGCCAGCAGTTTTAGGGGCACCGGGGAGCTGTTTTTT

j_gene: TRBJ1-1
d_gene: .
abundance: once
v_gene: TRBV6-5
CDR3aa: CASSYSRGGTEAFF
CDR3nt: TGTGCCAGCAGTTACTCGAGGGGGGGCACTGAAGCTTTCTTT

j_gene: TRBJ1-2
d_gene: .
abundance: .
v_gene: TRBV10-3
CDR3aa: CAISESQGYGYTF
CDR3nt: TGTGCCATCAGTGAGTCGCAGGGGTATGGCTACACCTTC

j_gene: TRBJ2-1
d_gene: TRBD2
abundance: once
v_gene: TRBV11-2
CDR3aa: CASSLTSGGPGGTNEQFF
CDR3nt: TGTGCCAGCAGCTTAACTAGCGGGGGGCCAGGGGGTACCAATGAGCAGTTCTTC

j_gene: TRBJ2-1
d_gene: TRBD2
abundance: .
v_gene: TRBV13
CDR3aa: CASSLREGLGLNEQFF
CDR3nt: TGTGCCAGCAGCTTAAGAGAGGGACTAGGTTTGAATGAGCAGTTCTTC

j_gene: TRBJ1-2
d_gene: .
abundance: .
v_gene: TRBV6-5
CDR3aa: CASSYVPGEGYTF
CDR3nt: TGTGCCAGCAGTTACGTCCCAGGGGAGGGCTACACCTTC

j_gene: TRBJ1-2
d_gene: .
abundance: .
v_gene: TRBV3-1/TRBV3-2
CDR3aa: CASSQDRNYGYTF
CDR3nt: TGTGCCAGCAGCCAAGACAGGAACTATGGCTACACCTTC

j_gene: TRBJ2-6
d_gene: .
abundance: .
v_gene: TRBV12-3/TRBV12-4
CDR3aa: CASTLSGANVLTF
CDR3nt: TGTGCCAGCACCCTCTCTGGGGCCAACGTCCTGACTTTC

j_gene: TRBJ2-4
d_gene: .
abundance: .
v_gene: TRBV6-1
CDR3aa: CASSEAGRRNIQYF
CDR3nt: TGTGCCAGCAGTGAGGCAGGGCGGAGAAACATTCAGTACTTC

j_gene: TRBJ1-6
d_gene: TRBD1
abundance: .
v_gene: TRBV7-2
CDR3aa: CASSLAPGQGQVGSPLHF
CDR3nt: TGTGCCAGCAGCTTAGCCCCCGGACAGGGACAGGTTGGTTCACCCCTCCACTTT

j_gene: TRBJ1-1
d_gene: .
abundance: .
v_gene: TRBV3-1/TRBV3-2
CDR3aa: CASSVSLNTEAFF
CDR3nt: TGTGCCAGCAGCGTCTCCTTGAACACTGAAGCTTTCTTT

j_gene: TRBJ2-5
d_gene: TRBD1
abundance: .
v_gene: TRBV7-3
CDR3aa: CASSRQGETQYF
CDR3nt: TGTGCCAGCAGCCGACAGGGAGAGACCCAGTACTTC

j_gene: TRBJ2-2
d_gene: .
abundance: .
v_gene: TRBV21-1
CDR3aa: CASSKAWGGELFF
CDR3nt: TGTGCCAGCAGCAAAGCTTGGGGCGGGGAGCTGTTTTTT

j_gene: TRBJ1-1
d_gene: TRBD1
abundance: .
v_gene: TRBV18
CDR3aa: CASSPQGASRTEAFF
CDR3nt: TGTGCCAGCTCACCACAGGGGGCGAGTCGGACTGAAGCTTTCTTT